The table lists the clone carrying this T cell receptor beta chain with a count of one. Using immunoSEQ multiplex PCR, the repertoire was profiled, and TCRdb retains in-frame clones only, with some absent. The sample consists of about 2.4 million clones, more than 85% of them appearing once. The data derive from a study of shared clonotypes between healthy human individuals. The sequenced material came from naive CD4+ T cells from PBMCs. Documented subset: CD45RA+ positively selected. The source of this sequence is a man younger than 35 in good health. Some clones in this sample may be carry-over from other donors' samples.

The CDR3 nucleotides read TGCAGCGTTGTGGAAGGTGAGCAGTTCTTC. Encoded protein: CSVVEGEQFF. This sequence joins TRBV29-1 and TRBJ2-1; no clear D. The CDR3 runs to 10 residues. The V gene lost 4 bases and the J gene lost 9 bases, with 7 bases spanning the gap. Per germline, CDR1 SQVTM and CDR2 ANQGSEA.